The 31 T cell receptor beta chains given below trace back to one sample, sequenced in a study of technical replicates of blood from a handful of donors. Profiled with immunoSEQ multiplex PCR; TCRdb holds only in-frame clones, not every one. This table holds tens of thousands of clones, roughly 92% found once. Sequencing was done on a sample of T cells isolated from PBMCs. Source of these receptors: a human donor in good health.

The table lists this clone with a count of one. The genes are TRBV7-2 and TRBJ2-1, with 10 bases lining up with TRBD2. Unmatched junction bases numbered 6, after V lost 2 bases and J lost 2 bases. The germline gives CDR1 SGHTA, CDR2 FQGNSA. There are 17 residues in the CDR3. CDR3 DNA: TGTGCCAGCAGCTTAAATCCCCTAGCGGGAGCCTACAATGAGCAGTTCTTC. Its protein product is CASSLNPLAGAYNEQFF.

There are a few counts of this clone. V and J are TRBV7-6 and TRBJ1-1; 7 bases map to TRBD1. CDR3 length: 15 residues. Per the germline V gene, CDR1 is SGHVS and CDR2 is FNYEAQ. Trimming took 5 bases from V and 3 from J; bases not matched to a gene: 9. The CDR3 DNA sequence: TGTGCCAGCAGCCCGGAGGGGGCGCCTCACACTGAAGCTTTCTTT. Its translation: CASSPEGAPHTEAFF.

V and J are TRBV11-2 and TRBJ1-1; no definite D call. V was cut by 5 bases and J by 0 bases, with 7 bases left in between. CDR3 length: 13 residues. The V gene's germline CDR1 is SGHAT and CDR2 FQNNGV. The CDR3 DNA reads as TGTGCCAGCAGCCCCGGTCTGAACACTGAAGCTTTCTTT. Translation gives CASSPGLNTEAFF. Full variable domain (remainder filled in from reference TRBV11-2 and TRBJ1-1): EAGVAQSPRYKIIEKRQSVAFWCNPISGHATLYWYQQILGQGPKLLIQFQNNGVVDDSQLPKDRFSAERLKGVDSTLKIQPAKLEDSAVYLCASSPGLNTEAFFGQGTRLTVV.

The chain carries TRBV4-1 and TRBJ1-1; maybe TRBD1 (5 bases). The CDR3 totals 12 residues. V lost 7 bases, J lost 1 base, and 7 bases lay in between. Germline CDR1 and CDR2: MGHRA and YSYEKL. CDR3 residues: CASTDRNTEAFF. In DNA form, the CDR3 reads TGCGCCAGCACTGACAGGAACACTGAAGCTTTCTTT.

This clone appeared a few times. V and J are TRBV28 and TRBJ1-2; D remains ambiguous. V lost 7 bases and J 0 bases, leaving 9 bases between the germline ends. This CDR3 contains 13 residues. Germline V CDR1 and CDR2: MDHEN, SYDVKM. The CDR3: CASTLTTNYGYTF. The CDR3 DNA sequence: TGTGCCAGCACCTTGACTACTAACTATGGCTACACCTTC.

The chain carries TRBV6-6 and TRBJ2-7; tentative D call: TRBD1 (6 bases). Germline-derived CDR1 and CDR2 are MNHNY and SVGAGI (reference sequence). Between the trimmed V and J ends, which lost 0 bases and 6 bases, there was a span of 12 bases. The CDR3 is 14 residues long. DNA for the CDR3: TGTGCCAGCAGTTACTCTACCACAGGGACCGAGCAGTACTTC. Its protein product is CASSYSTTGTEQYF.

The V and J genes are TRBV5-1 and TRBJ1-1; a possible D gene is TRBD1 (6 bases). The CDR3 spans 13 residues. Germline assignment: CDR1 SGHRS and CDR2 YFSETQ. V lost 2 bases, J lost 5 bases, and 10 bases lay in between. The CDR3 here is CASSLQGLTEAFF. Here the CDR3 DNA reads TGCGCCAGCAGCTTACAGGGTTTGACTGAAGCTTTCTTT.

The J gene is TRBJ1-5, the V gene TRBV27; 7 positions match TRBD1. With V trimmed by 3 bases and J by 6 bases, 8 bases remained unmatched. Germline lookup yields CDR1 MNHEY and CDR2 SMNVEV (reference sequence). The CDR3 spans 15 residues. The CDR3 protein is CASSFQGGISQPQHF. In DNA, the CDR3 is TGTGCCAGCAGTTTCCAGGGGGGCATAAGTCAGCCCCAGCATTTT.

The chain joins TRBV5-1 to TRBJ1-4, with 8 bases fitting TRBD1. V lost 4 bases, J lost 5 bases, and 4 bases stayed unmatched. Looked up from germline, CDR1 is SGHRS and CDR2 is YFSETQ. The CDR3 consists of 14 residues. CDR3 nucleotide sequence: TGCGCCAGCAGCAGGGGACAGGAGAATGAAAAACTGTTTTTT. This encodes CASSRGQENEKLFF.

The chain carries TRBV19 and TRBJ2-7, with D perhaps matching TRBD2 (6 bases). Germline CDR1 reads LNHDA; CDR2 reads SQIVND (reference sequence). The CDR3 has 15 residues. V dropped 1 base and J dropped 1 base, with 11 bases sitting between them. This CDR3 reads CASSIGSGLSYEQYF. DNA of the CDR3: TGTGCCAGTAGTATAGGTAGCGGATTATCCTACGAGCAGTACTTC.

This chain links TRBV30 with TRBJ1-3, with a tentative D call TRBD1 (5 bases). CDR3 length equals 15 residues. Germline loops: CDR1 GTSNPN, CDR2 SVGIG (reference sequence). V dropped 3 bases and J dropped 2 bases, with 14 bases sitting between them. The CDR3 DNA sequence: TGTGCCTGGAGCCCAGGGTTAATAACTGGAAACACCATATATTTT. As protein: CAWSPGLITGNTIYF.

This chain uses TRBV6-1 with TRBJ2-1; TRBD1 aligns across 7 bases. This CDR3 is 15 amino acids long. J was trimmed by 10 bases and V by 2 bases; bases with no gene match: 11. The germline gives CDR1 MNHNS, CDR2 SASEGT. The CDR3 loop reads CASSEYGTVLTEQFF. CDR3 sequence (DNA): TGTGCCAGCAGTGAATATGGGACAGTTTTAACGGAGCAGTTCTTC.

CDR3 in amino acids: CASSEISIYEQYF. CDR3 coding DNA: TGTGCCAGCAGTGAAATATCTATCTACGAGCAGTACTTC. The chain joins TRBV6-1 to TRBJ2-7, with D unresolved. Trimming cost V 2 bases and J 3 bases, with 8 bases left between them. CDR1 and CDR2 from the germline V gene are MNHNS and SASEGT. CDR3 size: 13 residues.

V and J are TRBV5-1 and TRBJ2-3; 7 positions match TRBD1. The germline V gene has CDR1 SGHRS and CDR2 YFSETQ. V gave up 4 bases and J gave up 4 bases; unmatched junction bases: 3. The CDR3 contains 13 residues. The CDR3 protein is CASSPTGADTQYF. DNA for the CDR3: TGCGCCAGCAGCCCTACAGGGGCAGATACGCAGTATTTT.

This chain connects TRBV6-6 to TRBJ1-1, with 9 nucleotides matching TRBD1. The CDR3 is made up of 16 amino acids. V was pared by 4 bases and J by 4 bases, with 10 bases of the junction left unmatched. Germline V gene sequence: CDR1 MNHNY, CDR2 SVGAGI (reference sequence). The CDR3 bases are TGTGCCAGCAGTTCTGGGGACAGGGAGGTAGGCACTGAAGCTTTCTTT. Amino acid sequence: CASSSGDREVGTEAFF.

The CDR3 DNA follows: TGTGCCAGCAGTCGTACAGAGAACACTGAAGCTTTCTTT. Protein: CASSRTENTEAFF. V and J are TRBV28 and TRBJ1-1, with D uncertain. Germline V gives CDR1 MDHEN, CDR2 SYDVKM. The CDR3 covers 13 residues. Trimming took off 5 bases at V and 1 base at J, with 8 bases between the two ends.

CDR3 bases: TGTGCCAGCTTCAGGGGGGTAACCGGGGAGCTGTTTTTT. It yields the protein CASFRGVTGELFF. The chain uses TRBV6-5 and TRBJ2-2, with TRBD1 as a possible D gene (7 bases). Per germline, CDR1 MNHEY and CDR2 SVGAGI. The V end lost 8 bases, the J end lost 5 bases, and 12 bases lay between the germline ends. CDR3 size: 13 residues.

The chain has TRBV7-9 and TRBJ2-5, with no clear D. V shed 5 bases and J shed 2 bases, with 15 bases lying between them. This CDR3 has 15 residues. Germline assignment: CDR1 SEHNR and CDR2 FQNEAQ (reference sequence). CDR3: CASSKVSGAQETQYF. The DNA of the CDR3 is TGTGCCAGCAGCAAGGTCAGTGGAGCACAAGAGACCCAGTACTTC. The full variable domain, its missing parts supplied by reference TRBV7-9 and TRBJ2-5, is DTGVSQNPRHKITKRGQNVTFRCDPISEHNRLYWYRQTLGQGPEFLTYFQNEAQLEKSRLLSDRFSAERPKGSFSTLEIQRTEQGDSAMYLCASSKVSGAQETQYFGPGTRLLVL.

This chain links TRBV6-5 with TRBJ1-2; tentatively, D is TRBD1 (6 bases). Per germline, CDR1 MNHEY and CDR2 SVGAGI. Trimming pared 5 bases from V and 4 bases from J, leaving 8 bases between. The CDR3 sequence is 12 residues long. As DNA, the CDR3 is TGTGCCAGCAGTCGGGACACCTATGGCTACACCTTC. Translating it yields CASSRDTYGYTF.

The gene calls are TRBV30 and TRBJ2-7, with 8 nucleotides matching TRBD2. The J segment lost 5 bases and the V segment lost 0 bases, leaving 6 bases of the junction unmatched. Germline values: CDR1 GTSNPN, CDR2 SVGIG (reference sequence). This CDR3 has 14 residues. The DNA for the CDR3 is TGTGCCTGGAGTGTCTCCGGGACTAGTGACGAGCAGTACTTC. Amino acid sequence: CAWSVSGTSDEQYF. Full variable domain (rest looked up from reference TRBV30 and TRBJ2-7): SQTIHQWPATLVQPVGSPLSLECTVEGTSNPNLYWYRQAAGRGLQLLFYSVGIGQISSEVPQNLSASRPQDRQFILSSKKLLLSDSGFYLCAWSVSGTSDEQYFGPGTRLTVT.

As concerns this clone: At one of its ends the junction is not consistent with the germline gene, which may arise from a read error. This rearrangement joins TRBV27 to TRBJ2-6; a weak D match, TRBD1 (6 bases). CDR1 MNHEY and CDR2 SMNVEV come from the germline V gene (reference sequence). This CDR3 has 17 amino acids. CDR3 region: CASSLGGSRSWANVLTF. CDR3 DNA: TGTGCCAGCAGTTTAGGGGGCAGCCGCTCTTGGGCCAACGTCCTGACTTTC.

The genes are TRBV27 and TRBJ2-7, with 7 bases that match TRBD1. The CDR3 covers 17 residues. From germline, CDR1 is MNHEY and CDR2 SMNVEV (reference sequence). V was clipped by 1 base and J by 1 base; unmatched bases: 10. CDR3 sequence (DNA): TGTGCCAGCAGTTTATTACACCGGGACAGAATTTCCTACGAGCAGTACTTC. The encoded protein is CASSLLHRDRISYEQYF.

The V gene is TRBV5-4, the J gene TRBJ2-7; D gene unclear. The V and J ends lost 0 bases and 3 bases respectively, with 7 bases between them. Germline CDR1 reads SGHNT; CDR2 reads YYREEE (reference sequence). This CDR3 has 13 amino acids. The CDR3 bases are TGTGCCAGCAGCTTGGAAGTAGACTACGAGCAGTACTTC. This translates into CASSLEVDYEQYF.

J is TRBJ1-1 and V is TRBV7-3; a possible D gene is TRBD1 (5 bases). The CDR3 covers 14 residues. CDR1 and CDR2 from the germline V gene are SGHTA and FQGTGA. V gave up 7 bases and J gave up 1 base, with 13 bases separating them. As DNA, the CDR3 is TGTGCCAGCACCTTGGGGGGTTGGAACACTGAAGCTTTCTTT. It codes for CASTLGGWNTEAFF.

A remark on this clone: Other DNA sequences within the sample encode an identical CDR3. The chain employs TRBV2 and TRBJ1-1; 9 bases map to TRBD1. Germline values: CDR1 SNHLY, CDR2 FYNNEI. Germline trimming cut 2 bases from V and 4 bases from J; bases unmatched to any gene: 5. The CDR3 is 15 residues long. CDR3 sequence (DNA): TGTGCCAGCAGTGAACGGGACAGGGTCCTCACTGAAGCTTTCTTT. Amino acid sequence: CASSERDRVLTEAFF.

This clone was picked up one time. The chain couples TRBV30 to TRBJ2-6; 7 bases are shared with TRBD1. V lost 4 bases and J lost 0; bases outside the gene matches: 15. In germline, CDR1 is GTSNPN, CDR2 SVGIG (reference sequence). CDR3 length: 19 amino acids. CDR3 amino acids: CAWISVRTGLISGANVLTF. The CDR3, as DNA: TGTGCCTGGATTTCTGTGAGGACAGGATTGATCTCTGGGGCCAACGTCCTGACTTTC.

The rearrangement links TRBV18 to TRBJ2-1; 9 bases are shared with TRBD2. From germline, CDR1 is KGHSH and CDR2 LQKENI. The ends lost 2 bases at V and 8 bases at J; junction bases unmatched: 4. The CDR3 contains 14 residues. For the CDR3, the DNA is TGTGCCAGCTCACCATTCCAGCGGGAGGATGAGCAGTTCTTC. Translating it yields CASSPFQREDEQFF.

The rearrangement joins TRBV7-2 to TRBJ1-5, with D perhaps TRBD1 (6 bases). This CDR3 region has 15 residues. Germline-derived CDR1 and CDR2 are SGHTA and FQGNSA. V lost 2 bases, J lost 7 bases, and 15 bases lay in between. CDR3 in DNA: TGTGCCAGCAGCTTACGTCAAGGGGACAACCAGCCCCAGCATTTT. Its translation is CASSLRQGDNQPQHF.

The chain links TRBV27 to TRBJ2-1; TRBD2 agrees at 8 bases. CDR3 length: 15 residues. Germline assignment: CDR1 MNHEY and CDR2 SMNVEV (reference sequence). The J segment lost 5 bases and the V segment lost 6 bases, leaving 9 bases of the junction unmatched. CDR3 loop: CASRPGTRNHNEQFF. CDR3 DNA: TGTGCCAGCAGGCCCGGGACTAGAAACCACAATGAGCAGTTCTTC.

The chain is built from TRBV19 and TRBJ1-4; possible D gene TRBD1, 6 bases. Between the trimmed V and J ends, which lost 3 bases and 7 bases, there was a span of 15 bases. CDR3 size: 15 residues. Germline V gives CDR1 LNHDA, CDR2 SQIVND (reference sequence). CDR3: CASSIAGTMIEKLFF. As DNA, the CDR3 is TGTGCCAGTAGTATCGCCGGGACAATGATTGAAAAACTGTTTTTT. The full variable domain, with the rest looked up from reference TRBV19 and TRBJ1-4, is DGGITQSPKYLFRKEGQNVTLSCEQNLNHDAMYWYRQDPGQGLRLIYYSQIVNDFQKGDIAEGYSVSREKKESFPLTVTSAQKNPTAFYLCASSIAGTMIEKLFFGSGTQLSVL.

The chain is built from TRBV12-5 and TRBJ2-2; 10 positions agree with TRBD2. From germline, CDR1 is LGHNT and CDR2 FRNRAP. This CDR3 contains 14 residues. J lost 6 bases, V lost 6 bases, and 4 bases had no gene match. The CDR3 DNA is TGTGCTAGTGGGTTTGGACTAGCGGCCGGGGAGCTGTTTTTT. This translates into CASGFGLAAGELFF.